Sequencing of this TCR beta chain was carried out in a study of shared clonotypes between healthy human individuals (dated by TCRdb to the early 2020s). Background for the entire study: Three men and two women, aged 18 to 49 years, made up the cohort. The study deeply sequenced blood TCR repertoires of 5 or 6 healthy adults to estimate repertoire size and the extent of clonotype sharing between individuals. To increase sequencing depth and limit assay-specific biases, different laboratories used diverse techniques to prepare libraries and sequence TCR repertoires. Between about 0.85 and 8.9 billion PBMCs per donor were obtained by leukapheresis. Points the paper makes about the study in general: Sampling was restricted to blood, and TCR repertoires in tissues likely differ from the TCR repertoires found in blood. The genetic and exposure-history diversity represented was limited by the small number of donors. Based on pairwise subsampling, the degree of clonotype sharing among donors was expected to be affected by sequencing depth.

Ends trimmed: V by 2 bases, J by 1 base; bases unmatched to a gene: 4. Including cysteine and phenylalanine, the CDR3 has 14 amino acids. The kept DNA is CDR3 alone, 42 bases in frame from the first base. From the germline V gene (reference sequence), CDR1 is GTSNPN and CDR2 is SVGIG. The donors were healthy, HIV-negative adults who had no recently reported acute infections or vaccinations. Every donor was a Caucasian adult residing in Nashville, Tennessee, USA. For unsorted samples, approximately 81 million PBMCs were counted, and genomic DNA was extracted using the QIAamp DNA Blood Mini kit. After blood collection by leukapheresis, PBMCs were isolated using Ficoll-Histopaque density gradient centrifugation and then cryopreserved in the vapor phase of liquid nitrogen. Using the deep immunoSEQ assay, multiplex PCR amplified TCR CDR3 regions from genomic DNA. For each cell subset, the extracted genomic DNA was distributed evenly across all wells of several immunoSEQ 96-well plates, and each plate served as one replicate. For unsorted PBMC, approximately 290 ng genomic DNA, equal to 25,000 to 35,000 T cell genomes, was loaded into each replicate PCR. Unsorted PBMC genomic DNA was sequenced across ten immunoSEQ deep assay plates. Purified libraries were quantified with a Qubit 3.0 fluorometer, sized on a Bioanalyzer 2100, and re-quantified with the KAPA Library Quantification kit. Every immunoSEQ 96-well plate was sequenced on a dedicated single-read 150-cycle Illumina NextSeq 550 flow cell. In the paper's pipeline: The immunoSEQ output contained only junctional sequences without quality scores, so filtering could not match that applied to full-length reads. Sequences were annotated with PyIR, a Python wrapper for IgBLAST v1.9, using IMGT germline references to assign V/J genes and CDR3. Reads were filtered out if the reads had weak V/J assignments (E-value above 1e-6), no CDR3, stop codons, out-of-frame junctions, or ambiguous translated residues. A V3J clonotype was defined by an identical inferred V gene, J gene, and CDR3 amino acid sequence. To compute the percentage overlap between repertoires, the number of shared unique clonotypes was divided by the size of the smaller repertoire. Richness of each repertoire was evaluated using RTK rarefaction, the Chao1 estimator, and Recon v2.1 estimates of unobserved clonotypes. The source is immuneACCESS, and TCRdb retained only in-frame sequences with V and J called. Part of the clones is not carried over; for the studies checked, unresolved V genes explain less than half of this, and the remainder is unexplained. That table furnishes V, J and clone size, whereas the DNA furnished D and trimming. In all, the sample holds fewer than 500,000 clones, and approximately 79% of those were seen once. Under 15% of the sample rests with the top ten.

A remark on this clone: It lacks a known antigen. No base qualities exist here, and no much larger clone lies one base off it.

This TCR was sampled from a woman in her thirties or forties in good health. Some clones in this sample may be carry-over from other donors' samples. Material: PBMCs. The V and J genes are TRBV30 and TRBJ2-7; TRBD1 fits 8 bases in the junction. The nucleotides are TGTGCCTGGAGTCCAGACAGGGGTTCCTACGAGCAGTACTTC. Its coded protein is CAWSPDRGSYEQYF.